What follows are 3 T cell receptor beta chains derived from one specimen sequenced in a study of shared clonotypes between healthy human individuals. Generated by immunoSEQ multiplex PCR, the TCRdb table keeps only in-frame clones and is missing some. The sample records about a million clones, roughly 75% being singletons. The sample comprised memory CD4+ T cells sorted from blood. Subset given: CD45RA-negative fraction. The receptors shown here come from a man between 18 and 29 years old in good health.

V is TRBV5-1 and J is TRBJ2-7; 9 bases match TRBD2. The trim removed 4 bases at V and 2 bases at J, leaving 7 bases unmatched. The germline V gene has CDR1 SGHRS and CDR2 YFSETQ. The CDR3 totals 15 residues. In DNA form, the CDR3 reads TGCGCCAGCAGCAAAGATATAGCGGGAGCCTACGAGCAGTACTTC. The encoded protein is CASSKDIAGAYEQYF.

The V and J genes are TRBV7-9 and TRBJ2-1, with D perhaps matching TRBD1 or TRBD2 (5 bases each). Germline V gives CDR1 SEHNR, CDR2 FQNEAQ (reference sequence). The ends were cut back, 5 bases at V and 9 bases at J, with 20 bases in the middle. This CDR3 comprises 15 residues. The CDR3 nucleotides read TGTGCCAGCAGCCCAGAGGGGATCGTCGCGGGTGAGCAGTTCTTC. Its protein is CASSPEGIVAGEQFF.

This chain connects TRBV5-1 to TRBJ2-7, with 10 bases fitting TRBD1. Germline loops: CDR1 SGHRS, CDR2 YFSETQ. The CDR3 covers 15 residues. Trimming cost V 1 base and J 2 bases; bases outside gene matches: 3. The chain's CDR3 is CASSLQTGGPYEQYF. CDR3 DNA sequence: TGCGCCAGCAGCTTGCAGACAGGGGGCCCCTACGAGCAGTACTTC.